Shown below are 10 T cell receptor beta chains from a single sample sequenced in a study of T cell responses to AZD1222 COVID-19 vaccine. The table came from immunoSEQ multiplex PCR; TCRdb's copy has only in-frame clones and leaves some out. Of some 100,000 clones detected, about nine tenths appear once; the ten largest clones hold 1% to 1.5%. The starting material was peripheral blood, obtained on day 0 of AZD1222 vaccination. Source of these receptors: an adult in good health.

The gene calls are TRBV15 and TRBJ1-1; 8 positions match TRBD1. V lost 3 bases, J lost 4 bases, and 4 bases stayed unmatched. The CDR3 runs 14 residues. Per germline, CDR1 LNHNV and CDR2 YYDKDF (reference sequence). CDR3 DNA: TGTGCCACCAGCAGGACAGGGGAGGTCACTGAAGCTTTCTTT. This encodes CATSRTGEVTEAFF.

This chain joins TRBV28 and TRBJ2-3; a weak D match, TRBD2 (7 bases). Germline V gene lookup returns CDR1 MDHEN and CDR2 SYDVKM. The CDR3 contains 19 residues. The V end was cut by 2 bases, the J end by 4 bases, with 25 bases between. The CDR3 is CASSLRGGAYVRSADTQYF. The CDR3 DNA follows: TGTGCCAGCAGTTTACGTGGGGGGGCCTATGTCAGGAGTGCAGATACGCAGTATTTT. The full variable domain, rest sourced from reference TRBV28 and TRBJ2-3, is DVKVTQSSRYLVKRTGEKVFLECVQDMDHENMFWYRQDPGLGLRLIYFSYDVKMKEKGDIPEGYSVSREKKERFSLILESASTNQTSMYLCASSLRGGAYVRSADTQYFGPGTRLTVL.

This chain joins TRBV29-1 and TRBJ2-7; the match to TRBD2 covers 11 bases. CDR1 SQVTM and CDR2 ANQGSEA come from the germline V gene. Germline trimming cut 6 bases from V and 3 bases from J; bases unmatched to any gene: 7. CDR3 size: 14 residues. CDR3 DNA: TGCAGCGTCCAACTAGCGGGGGATCTCTACGAGCAGTACTTC. This sequence encodes CSVQLAGDLYEQYF.

J is TRBJ1-4 and V is TRBV3-1 (or the pseudogene TRBV3-2); no clear D gene. Germline V gene data show CDR1 as LGHDT and CDR2 as YNNKEL (reference sequence). CDR3 length equals 13 residues. Trimming removed 3 bases from V and 16 bases from J, with 18 bases in between. For the CDR3, the DNA is TGTGCCAGCAGCCATGCTAAGGGCAACCCGGCGTTTTTT. Its protein is CASSHAKGNPAFF.

The V gene is TRBV7-9, the J gene TRBJ1-1; D is undetermined. In germline, CDR1 is SEHNR, CDR2 FQNEAQ (reference sequence). Between the trimmed V and J ends, which lost 5 bases and 4 bases, there was a span of 20 bases. This CDR3 has 16 residues. The CDR3 region has the DNA TGTGCCAGCAGCCCTACGAGGTGGGCAGCGGGCACTGAAGCTTTCTTT. The encoded protein is CASSPTRWAAGTEAFF. The complete variable domain, with remaining parts taken from reference TRBV7-9 and TRBJ1-1, reads DTGVSQNPRHKITKRGQNVTFRCDPISEHNRLYWYRQTLGQGPEFLTYFQNEAQLEKSRLLSDRFSAERPKGSFSTLEIQRTEQGDSAMYLCASSPTRWAAGTEAFFGQGTRLTVV.

The rearrangement joins TRBV28 to TRBJ1-1, with unresolved D. Trimming removed 5 bases at V and 6 bases at J, with 10 bases between. CDR3 length: 12 residues. Germline loops: CDR1 MDHEN, CDR2 SYDVKM. CDR3 sequence (DNA): TGTGCCAGCAGTCCGTCTTTTGCTGAAGCTTTCTTT. Translating it yields CASSPSFAEAFF.

The rearrangement joins TRBV18 to TRBJ1-1; the match to TRBD1 covers 7 bases. CDR1 is KGHSH and CDR2 is LQKENI in the germline V gene. Germline trimming cut 1 base from V and 1 base from J; bases unmatched to any gene: 6. CDR3 length: 16 amino acids. Here the CDR3 reads CASSPLGDSQNTEAFF. The DNA of the CDR3 is TGTGCCAGCTCACCACTGGGGGACAGTCAGAACACTGAAGCTTTCTTT.

The V gene is TRBV3-1 (or the pseudogene TRBV3-2), the J gene TRBJ1-6; D not resolved. Trimming left V 0 bases short and J 10 bases short, with 16 bases between. Germline values: CDR1 LGHDT, CDR2 YNNKEL (reference sequence). The CDR3 runs 16 residues. The CDR3 is CASSQDLGSLSSPLHF. CDR3 DNA sequence: TGTGCCAGCAGCCAAGATCTTGGCAGCTTATCCTCACCCCTCCACTTT.

This chain uses TRBV14 with TRBJ2-2; D call uncertain. Trimming removed 4 bases from V and 0 bases from J, with 3 bases in between. Per the germline V gene, CDR1 is SGHDN and CDR2 is FVKESK. The CDR3 totals 13 residues. The CDR3 sequence is CASSLANTGELFF. The DNA of the CDR3 is TGTGCCAGCAGCCTCGCGAACACCGGGGAGCTGTTTTTT.

The chain recombines TRBV5-4 with TRBJ1-4, with D perhaps TRBD1 (6 bases). CDR1 and CDR2 (germline): SGHNT, YYREEE (reference sequence). The CDR3 consists of 14 residues. Trimming stripped 0 bases from V and 8 bases from J, with 11 bases between. CDR3 region: CASSLERQGEKLFF. The CDR3 coding sequence is TGTGCCAGCAGCTTGGAGAGGCAGGGGGAAAAACTGTTTTTT.